This T cell receptor (beta chain) came from a study of human T cells and chemical hapten exposure (dated by TCRdb to about 2021). About the full investigation: For sensitization, 2% DPC in acetone was applied to a roughly 2 cm by roughly 2 cm area of upper inner arm skin. Patients additionally received weekly therapeutic DPC doses to the scalp throughout the approximately 25-week study period. Patch testing was performed on the upper back with Finn chambers containing 0.01% DPC, and the patch tests were scored after 6 days according to International Contact Dermatitis Research Group standards. The patient cohort, mostly female, included alopecia areata with under or over 50% scalp involvement, alopecia totalis and alopecia universalis. Libraries were combined into a pool for sequencing, and differences in TCR yield between samples came mainly from small differences in library volumes within the pool. This study followed changes in the peripheral blood TCR repertoire in vivo during primary and secondary sensitization of alopecia patients to the hapten diphenylcyclopropenone (DPC). Patient blood was sampled pre-sensitization (week 0) and at 2, 6 and about 24 weeks after DPC sensitization. Twenty-nine alopecia patients gave blood for TCR sequencing at one to four time points (pre-sensitization, 2, 6 and 24 weeks).

The library was generated by RACE. Sequenced using a NextSeq 500. During library preparation, unique molecular identifiers were attached to individual cDNA molecules so that TCRs could be counted quantitatively and reproducibly. Each blood RNA sample was used to sequence both TCR alpha and TCR beta chains. As for how the authors treated the data: A median of approximately 96,000 TCRs per sample was observed, with a range of roughly 20,000 to 700,000. V, J and CDR3 annotation of the TCR reads was performed with the Decombinator software suite. For the PS versus PT1 abundance plots, all samples were subsampled to the same number of TCRs (28,000). TCRs were defined as expanded if absent before sensitization and observed at least eight times at the 2-week time point. TCRdb redid the processing of the public reads, applying fastp at Q25 and MiXCR, and retained in-frame beta chains. Every CDR3 protein is listed once, alongside the most common genes and DNA of its rows. TCRdb, rather than the study authors, made the V and J calls. The sample profile shows more than 100,000 distinct CDR3 sequences; about 10% of them were found once. The top ten clonotypes cover 2% to 2.5% of the sample.

This clonotype appeared many times. Its antigen specificity is not known. It has no much larger one-base neighbor in the sample; base qualities were not kept. Explained via the paper, the time point label denotes: patch test 3, about 24 weeks after DPC sensitization. The treatment or condition label corresponds to: therapeutic diphenylcyclopropenone sensitization with weekly scalp DPC. Blood at each patch-test visit was drawn before the patch test was applied. Patients were considered eligible if aged 18 to 70, diagnosed with alopecia and deemed suitable for DPC therapy, and patients were excluded if pregnant. Total RNA was isolated from unfractionated whole blood collected in Tempus Blood RNA tubes. Beyond this particular receptor, the publication reports: Compared with pre-sensitization or healthy control sets, expanded TCRs formed significantly more large CDR3 similarity clusters, which is consistent with antigen-driven responses. The number of TCRs above 1 in 1000 frequency did not change with DPC sensitization; there was no evidence of global repertoire structure alterations. All patients had alopecia, a presumed autoimmune disease, so their immune response might differ from that of healthy individuals. Repeated subsampling changed both the strength of the expansion versus patch-test correlation and the threshold at which that correlation became significant. A positive correlation was found between the number of PT1 expanded TCRs and patch test score, with significance reached at thresholds 8, 16 and 32 but not 4.

The starting material was whole blood, obtained in connection with sensitization to the hapten diphenylcyclopropenone (DPC). This receptor was taken from a woman between 45 and 60 years old with alopecia areata. Some clones in this sample may be carry-over from other donors' samples.

The nucleotide sequence is TGTGCCAGCAAAACCGGGACAGGGGGCTTCGATGAGCAGTTCTTC. Translation gives CASKTGTGGFDEQFF. The chain joins TRBV2 to TRBJ2-1, with 12 bases matching TRBD1. Trimming accounts for 7 bases at V and 8 bases at J, while the number of junction bases matched to no gene is 9. Spanning cysteine to phenylalanine, the CDR3 consists of 15 amino acids. Solely the CDR3 DNA is kept, with 45 bases framed from the first base. CDR1 and CDR2, looked up from the germline V gene, are SNHLY and FYNNEI.